This T cell receptor (beta chain) was identified in a study of human T cells and chemical hapten exposure. Study in general: The scalp of each patient received a weekly diphenylcyclopropenone dose for the full roughly 22-week study. General observations from the study: It should be noted that donors had alopecia, so their immune response may differ from healthy people's.

The V segment lost 8 bases and the J segment 6 bases; nucleotides outside the gene matches: 7. CDR1 LNHNV and CDR2 YYDKDF come from the germline V gene (reference sequence). The CDR3 is 12 residues long. Via MiXCR, TCRdb re-called the RACE reads, giving one row per CDR3 protein. The data contain tens of thousands of distinct CDR3 sequences, about 10% of them singletons. This clonotype occurred a few times. Its antigen is not known. Time point specified: pre-sensitization, week 0. Treatment denoted: therapeutic diphenylcyclopropenone sensitization with weekly scalp DPC. The TCR was taken from a woman aged 45-59 years with alopecia areata. Some clones in this sample may be carry-over from other donors' samples. Sequenced material: whole blood, taken in connection with sensitization to the hapten diphenylcyclopropenone (DPC). The rearrangement uses TRBV15 and TRBJ2-7, with 7 bases aligning to TRBD1. In DNA, the CDR3 is TGTGCCACCGCCTCTAACAGGGGCGAGCAGTACTTC. It codes for CATASNRGEQYF.